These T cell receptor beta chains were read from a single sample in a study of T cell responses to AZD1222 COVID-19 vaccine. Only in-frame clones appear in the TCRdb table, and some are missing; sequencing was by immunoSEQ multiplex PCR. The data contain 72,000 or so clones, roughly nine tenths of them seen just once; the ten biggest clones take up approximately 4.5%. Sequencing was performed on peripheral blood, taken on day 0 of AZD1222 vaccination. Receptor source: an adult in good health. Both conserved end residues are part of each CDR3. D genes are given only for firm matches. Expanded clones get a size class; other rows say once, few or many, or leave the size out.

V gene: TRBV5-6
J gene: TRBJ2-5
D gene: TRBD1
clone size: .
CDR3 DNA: TGTGCCAGCAGCACGACAGGGGGAGAGACCCAGTACTTC
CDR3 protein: CASSTTGGETQYF

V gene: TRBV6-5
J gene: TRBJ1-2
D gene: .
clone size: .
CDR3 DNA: TGTGCCAGCAGGTCCTTCTATGGCTACACCTTC
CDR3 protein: CASRSFYGYTF

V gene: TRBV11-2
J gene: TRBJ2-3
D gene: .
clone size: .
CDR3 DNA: TGTGCCAGCAGCTTAGACGGCAGCACAGATACGCAGTATTTT
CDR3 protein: CASSLDGSTDTQYF

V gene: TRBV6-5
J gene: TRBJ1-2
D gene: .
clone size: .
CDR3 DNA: TGTGCCAGCAGTTACTCGACCCTGGGGCAGAACTATGGCTACACCTTC
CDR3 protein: CASSYSTLGQNYGYTF

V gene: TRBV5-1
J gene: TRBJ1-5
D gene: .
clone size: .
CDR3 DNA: TGCGCCAGCAGCTCTCAGGGGTATGAAAGCAATCAGCCCCAGCATTTT
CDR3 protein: CASSSQGYESNQPQHF

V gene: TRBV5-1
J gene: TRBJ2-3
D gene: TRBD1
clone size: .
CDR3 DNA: TGCGCCAGCAGCTTGGTCGGGACAGCGACTGGGCCAGATACGCAGTATTTT
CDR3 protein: CASSLVGTATGPDTQYF

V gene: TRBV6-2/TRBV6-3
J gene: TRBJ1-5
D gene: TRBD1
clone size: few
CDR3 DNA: TGTGCCAGCAGTTACACCCGACAGGGGGAAGAGCCCCAGCATTTT
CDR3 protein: CASSYTRQGEEPQHF

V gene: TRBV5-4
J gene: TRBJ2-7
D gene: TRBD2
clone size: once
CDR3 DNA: TGTGCCAGCAGCGGGGGAGGAGCGGGAGGACACGAGCAGTACTTC
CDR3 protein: CASSGGGAGGHEQYF

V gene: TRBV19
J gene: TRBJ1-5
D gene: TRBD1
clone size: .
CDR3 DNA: TGTGCCAGTAGTATTTTACAGGGGGATTTACCCCAGCATTTT
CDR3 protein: CASSILQGDLPQHF

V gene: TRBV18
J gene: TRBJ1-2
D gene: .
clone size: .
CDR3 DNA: TGTGCCAGCTCACAGGGTGACGGGCGGGACTATGGCTACACCTTC
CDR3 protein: CASSQGDGRDYGYTF

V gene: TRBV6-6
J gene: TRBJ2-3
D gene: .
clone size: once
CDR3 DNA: TGTGCCAGCCAGGCGGATACGCAGTATTTT
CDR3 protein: CASQADTQYF

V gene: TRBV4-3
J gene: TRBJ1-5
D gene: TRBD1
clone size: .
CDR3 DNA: TGCGCCAGCAGCCAAACAATAACAGGGGAAGGCAATCAGCCCCAGCATTTT
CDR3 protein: CASSQTITGEGNQPQHF

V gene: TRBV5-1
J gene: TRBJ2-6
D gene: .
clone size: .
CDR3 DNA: TGCGCCAGCAGCTTAGGCAGCTCTGGGGCCAACGTCCTGACTTTC
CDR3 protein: CASSLGSSGANVLTF

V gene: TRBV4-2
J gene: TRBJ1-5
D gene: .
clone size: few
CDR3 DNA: TGTGCCAGCAGCTTGGGGGGGGTAAGCAATCAGCCCCAGCATTTT
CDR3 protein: CASSLGGVSNQPQHF

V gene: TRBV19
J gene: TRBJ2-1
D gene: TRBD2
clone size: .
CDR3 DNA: TGTGCCAGTAGTATGAGTAGCGGGAGTTCCTACAATGAGCAGTTCTTC
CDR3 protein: CASSMSSGSSYNEQFF

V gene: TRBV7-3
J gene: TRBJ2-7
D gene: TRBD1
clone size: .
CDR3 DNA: TGTGCCAGCAGCTTGGGGACAGGGACCGACGAGCAGTACTTC
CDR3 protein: CASSLGTGTDEQYF

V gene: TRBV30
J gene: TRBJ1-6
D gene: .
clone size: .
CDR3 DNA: TGTGCCTGGAGTGTGGGGAATTCACCCCTCCACTTT
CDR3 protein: CAWSVGNSPLHF

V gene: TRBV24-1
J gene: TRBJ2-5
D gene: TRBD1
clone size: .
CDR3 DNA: TGTGCCACCAGTGAAAGGACAGGGCGAGAGACCCAGTACTTC
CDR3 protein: CATSERTGRETQYF

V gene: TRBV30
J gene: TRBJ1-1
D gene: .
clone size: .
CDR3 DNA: TGTGCCTGGATCGGGGGGAGGACTGAAGCTTTCTTT
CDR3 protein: CAWIGGRTEAFF

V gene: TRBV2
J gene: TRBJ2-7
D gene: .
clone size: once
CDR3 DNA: TGTGCCAGCCTACCGACCGGGGGCTCCTACGAGCAGTACTTC
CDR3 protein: CASLPTGGSYEQYF

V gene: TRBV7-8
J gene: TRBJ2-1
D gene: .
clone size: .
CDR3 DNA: TGTGCCAGCAGCTTAGTCCGGGGCCAGACCTCCTACAATGAGCAGTTCTTC
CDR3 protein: CASSLVRGQTSYNEQFF

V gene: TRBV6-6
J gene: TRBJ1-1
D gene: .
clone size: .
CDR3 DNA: TGTGCCAGCAGCGAGGGGCCGATCACTGAAGCTTTCTTT
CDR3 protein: CASSEGPITEAFF

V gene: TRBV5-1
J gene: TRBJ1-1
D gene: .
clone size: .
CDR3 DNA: TGCGCCAGCAGGGGAGAAGTGATGAACACTGAAGCTTTCTTT
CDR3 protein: CASRGEVMNTEAFF

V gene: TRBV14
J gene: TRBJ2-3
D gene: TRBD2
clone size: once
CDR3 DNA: TGTGCCAGCGGAAGGACTAGTCCCCCCATGAATACGCAGTATTTT
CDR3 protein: CASGRTSPPMNTQYF

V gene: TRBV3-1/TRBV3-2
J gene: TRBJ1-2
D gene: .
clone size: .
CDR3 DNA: TGTGCCAGCAGCCAGCGTGGGGACTATGGCTACACCTTC
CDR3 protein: CASSQRGDYGYTF

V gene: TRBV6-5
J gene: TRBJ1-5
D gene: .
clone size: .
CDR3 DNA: TGTGCCAGCAGTTACGAAGCGCCTAATAGCAATCAGCCCCAGCATTTT
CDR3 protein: CASSYEAPNSNQPQHF

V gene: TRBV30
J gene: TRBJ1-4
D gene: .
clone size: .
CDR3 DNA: TGTGCCTGCTTCGTGGTCGGGAAGCGGGAAAAACTGTTTTTT
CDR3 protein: CACFVVGKREKLFF

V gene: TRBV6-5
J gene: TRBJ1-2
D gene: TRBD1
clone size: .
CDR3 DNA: TGTGCCAGCAGTCGGGACAGGGGGACTGGCTACACCTTC
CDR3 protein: CASSRDRGTGYTF

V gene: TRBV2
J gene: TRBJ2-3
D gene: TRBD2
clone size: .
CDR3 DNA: TGTGCCAGCAGCGACACCGGGACTAGCGGCTCGGTTTTT
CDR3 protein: CASSDTGTSGSVF

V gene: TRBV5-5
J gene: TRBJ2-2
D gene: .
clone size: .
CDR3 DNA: TGTGCCAGCAGCTTGAGAGGGGACCCCGGGGAGCTGTTTTTT
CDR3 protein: CASSLRGDPGELFF

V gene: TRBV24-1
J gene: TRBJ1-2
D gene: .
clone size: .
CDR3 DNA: TGTGCCACCAGTGATCGGCTCCGCTATGGCTACACCTTC
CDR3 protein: CATSDRLRYGYTF

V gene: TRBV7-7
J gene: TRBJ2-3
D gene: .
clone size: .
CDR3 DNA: TGTGCCAGCAGCTTAGACGCTACAGATACGCAGTATTTT
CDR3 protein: CASSLDATDTQYF

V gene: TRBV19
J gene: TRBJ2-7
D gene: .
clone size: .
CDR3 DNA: TGTGCCAGTACTAAGGAAGGGTCCTACGAGCAGTACTTC
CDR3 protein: CASTKEGSYEQYF

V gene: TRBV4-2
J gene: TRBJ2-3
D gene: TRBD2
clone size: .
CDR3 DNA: TGTGCCAGCAGCCAAGAGTTGGCGGGAGAGGGCACAGATACGCAGTATTTT
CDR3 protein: CASSQELAGEGTDTQYF

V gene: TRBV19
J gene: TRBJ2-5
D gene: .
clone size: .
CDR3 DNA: TGTGCCAGCCAATTCGGGACACAGAACCAAGAGACCCAGTACTTC
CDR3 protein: CASQFGTQNQETQYF

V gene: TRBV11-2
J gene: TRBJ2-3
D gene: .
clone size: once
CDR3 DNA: TGTGCCAGCAGCTTGGGCGTTTCAGGCGCAACAGATACGCAGTATTTT
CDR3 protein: CASSLGVSGATDTQYF

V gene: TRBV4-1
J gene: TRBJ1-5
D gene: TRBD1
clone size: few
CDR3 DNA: TGCGCCAGCAGCCAGGTTCGGGACAGTCTTCAGCCCCAGCATTTT
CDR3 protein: CASSQVRDSLQPQHF

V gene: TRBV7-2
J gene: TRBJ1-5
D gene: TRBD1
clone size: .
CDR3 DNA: TGTGCCAGCAGCCCTAACGGGGGACAGGGGGCCGGGCAGCCCCAGCATTTT
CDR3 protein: CASSPNGGQGAGQPQHF

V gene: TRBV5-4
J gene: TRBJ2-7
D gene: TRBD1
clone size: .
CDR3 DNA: TGTGCCAGCAGCCCGGACAGGGAGGCCTCAACCTACGAGCAGTACTTC
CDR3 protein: CASSPDREASTYEQYF

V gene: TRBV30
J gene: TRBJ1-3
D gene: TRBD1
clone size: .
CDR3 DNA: TGTGCCTGGAGCGACAGGGGAGACACCATATATTTT
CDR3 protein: CAWSDRGDTIYF

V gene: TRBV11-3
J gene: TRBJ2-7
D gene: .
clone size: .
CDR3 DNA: TGTGCCAGCAGCCCCGCGAGGGGGGTCTACGAGCAGTACTTC
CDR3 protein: CASSPARGVYEQYF

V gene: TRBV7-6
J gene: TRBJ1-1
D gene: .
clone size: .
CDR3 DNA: TGTGCCAGCAGCCGGGAGATGAACACTGAAGCTTTCTTT
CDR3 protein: CASSREMNTEAFF

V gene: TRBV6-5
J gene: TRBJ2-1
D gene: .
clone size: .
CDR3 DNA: TGTGCCAGCGGCGCGGGACAGACAATTGGTAATGAGCAGTTCTTC
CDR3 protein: CASGAGQTIGNEQFF

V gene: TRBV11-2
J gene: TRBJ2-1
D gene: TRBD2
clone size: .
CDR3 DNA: TGTGCCAGCAGCTTAGGGCGGGAGGGGAATGAGCAGTTCTTC
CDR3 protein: CASSLGREGNEQFF

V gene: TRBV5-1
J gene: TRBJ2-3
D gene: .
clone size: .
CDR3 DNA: TGCGCCAGCACGACGGGGGATACGCAGTATTTT
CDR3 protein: CASTTGDTQYF

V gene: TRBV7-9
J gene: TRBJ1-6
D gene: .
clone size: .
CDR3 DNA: TGTGCCAGCAGCTTAGTGGCCAATTCACCCCTCCACTTT
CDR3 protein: CASSLVANSPLHF

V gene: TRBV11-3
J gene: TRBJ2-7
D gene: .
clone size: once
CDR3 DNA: TGTGCCAGCAGCTTAGGTCCGGACTACGTGCAGTACTTC
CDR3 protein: CASSLGPDYVQYF

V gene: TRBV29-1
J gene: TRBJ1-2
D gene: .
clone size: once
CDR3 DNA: TGCAGCGTTGAAGTTGCGCAGGGGATCGATGGCTACACCTTC
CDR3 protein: CSVEVAQGIDGYTF

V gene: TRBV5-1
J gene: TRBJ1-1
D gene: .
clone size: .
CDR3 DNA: TGCGCCAGCAGCTTGGGTGAGGTTCTGGCCGACACTGAAGCTTTCTTT
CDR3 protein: CASSLGEVLADTEAFF

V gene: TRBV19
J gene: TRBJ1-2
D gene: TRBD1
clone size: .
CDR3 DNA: TGTGCCAGTAGTCTTTCACCCGGGACAGGAAACTATGGCTACACCTTC
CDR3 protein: CASSLSPGTGNYGYTF

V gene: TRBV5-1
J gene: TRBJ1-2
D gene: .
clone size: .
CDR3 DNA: TGCGCCAGCAGCTTGGCCGGGACGGACGTGGGTGGCTACACCTTC
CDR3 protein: CASSLAGTDVGGYTF

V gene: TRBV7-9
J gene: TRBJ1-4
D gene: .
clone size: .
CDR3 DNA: TGTGCCAGCAGCTTATATCCAGGGCCGGAAAAACTGTTTTTT
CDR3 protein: CASSLYPGPEKLFF

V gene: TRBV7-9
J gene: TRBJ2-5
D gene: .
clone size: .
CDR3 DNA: TGTGCCAGCAGCTTGGACCAACAAGAGACCCAGTACTTC
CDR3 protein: CASSLDQQETQYF

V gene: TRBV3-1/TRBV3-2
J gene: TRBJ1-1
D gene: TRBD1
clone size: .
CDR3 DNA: TGTGCCAGCACCACAGGGGCTGAAGCTTTCTTT
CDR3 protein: CASTTGAEAFF

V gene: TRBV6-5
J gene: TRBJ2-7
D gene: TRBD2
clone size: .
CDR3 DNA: TGTGCCAGCCGCCACCCTAGCGGGAGGTCTGGGGAGCAGTACTTC
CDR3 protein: CASRHPSGRSGEQYF